By share, the clone carrying this T cell receptor gamma chain counts as large. TCRdb reanalysed the RT-PCR reads via CATT. The data show hundreds of gamma-chain clones, with 20% to 25% seen just once and approximately 11% held by the top ten. The sample is drawn from a study of gamma-delta T cells after stem cell transplantation. J was trimmed by 5 bases and V by 3 bases; bases with no gene match: 9. This CDR3 has 15 residues. CDR1 and CDR2 (germline): VTNTFY, YDVSTARD (reference sequence). The sequenced material came from gamma-delta T cells. This chain links TRGV3 with TRGJP2. The origin of this receptor is a human donor. It is not recorded whose cells these are; they may come from a transplant donor. CDR3 in amino acids: CATWDFGGSDWIKTF. As DNA, the CDR3 is TGTGCCACCTGGGACTTTGGGGGGAGTGATTGGATCAAGACGTTT.